This TCR beta chain was retrieved from a study of cytomegalovirus exposure and HLA in healthy donors. Use of 60 Vbeta and 13 Jbeta primers characterized the PCR. The repertoire was sequenced with immunoSEQ multiplex PCR; TCRdb's copy has only in-frame clones and lacks some. Of about 160,000 clones listed, 70% to 90% are singletons. The CDR3 is made up of 16 amino acids. Trimming took 1 base from V and 7 from J, leaving 17 bases between them. Germline V gene lookup returns CDR1 KGHSH and CDR2 LQKENI. The chain couples TRBV18 to TRBJ2-4; tentative D call: TRBD2 (7 bases). Sequenced sample: PBMCs. The sequence was collected from a woman aged 25 to 39 in good health and CMV-seropositive. The CDR3 nucleotides read TGTGCCAGCTCACCACGGGGGGGGCCCCGTCAGAACATTCAGTACTTC. This translates into CASSPRGGPRQNIQYF.